This T cell receptor (beta chain) was obtained from a study of OX40 agonist ivuxolimab in advanced cancers. Study-level background: The treatment was a fully human IgG2 OX40 agonist, ivuxolimab.

About this clone itself: Antigen: not known.

TCRdb keeps only in-frame clones here, not all; method: immunoSEQ multiplex PCR. This sample has roughly 26,000 clones, with about 74% found just once. This CDR3 is built from 16 residues. The V gene end was trimmed by 0 bases and the J gene end by 3 bases; junction bases not matched to a gene: 7. Germline values: CDR1 LGHNA, CDR2 YSLEER. Study-wide results and caveats: Partial responders at 0.1-3.0 mg/kg showed near-lowest clonal expansion.

Source: CD4+ or CD8+ T cells sorted from blood, taken in a trial of the OX40 agonist ivuxolimab. This clonotype was sampled from an adult with an advanced solid tumor such as melanoma, head and neck, liver or kidney cancer. This chain joins TRBV4-3 and TRBJ1-2, with 7 bases lining up with TRBD1. The CDR3 DNA sequence: TGCGCCAGCAGCCAAGATTACAGGGGAGCTGACTATGGCTACACCTTC. It specifies CASSQDYRGADYGYTF.